This T cell receptor beta chain derives from a study of molecular identifiers for immune sequencing clone quantification. MiXCR, run by TCRdb on the PCR reads, gives a single entry per CDR3 protein. The table has under 600,000 distinct CDR3 sequences, less than 30% seen once. V was cut by 3 bases and J by 2 bases, with 14 bases left in between. CDR1 GTSNPN and CDR2 SVGIG come from the germline V gene (reference sequence). CDR3 length: 14 residues. This sequence originates from a human donor in good health. Some libraries in this study had Jurkat cell RNA spiked in. The rearrangement uses TRBV30 and TRBJ2-7, with D possibly matching TRBD2 (5 bases). The sequenced material came from naive CD8+ T cells from blood, with Jurkat cell RNA spiked in. Subset in this sample: FACS-sorted CD8+CD4-CCR7+CD45RA+ naive T cells. The CDR3 bases are TGTGCCTGGAGAGACACTAGAGTAACCTACGAGCAGTACTTC. It is translated as CAWRDTRVTYEQYF.